The clone carrying this TCR beta chain was counted ten times or more. This CDR3 is 15 amino acids long. Germline CDR1 is WNHNN and CDR2 is SYGVQD (reference sequence). V shed 5 bases and J shed 0 bases, with 11 bases lying between them. These data belong to a study of T-cell memory formation after mild COVID-19. TCRdb redid the calling of the 5' RACE reads with MiXCR, one entry per CDR3 protein. Of about 200,000 distinct CDR3 sequences listed, about 9.2% were seen once; the top ten hold 3% to 4%. This rearrangement joins TRBV10-1 to TRBJ1-3; no clear D. The sequence was obtained from a man aged 18 to 35 who had mild COVID-19 (a few samples of this study predate the infection). Cell type and time point are not known. The sequenced sample was PBMCs or a T cell subset sorted from them (not recorded which). CDR3 region: CASSPGPSSGNTIYF. The CDR3 DNA is TGCGCCAGCAGTCCCGGGCCGAGCTCTGGAAACACCATATATTTT.